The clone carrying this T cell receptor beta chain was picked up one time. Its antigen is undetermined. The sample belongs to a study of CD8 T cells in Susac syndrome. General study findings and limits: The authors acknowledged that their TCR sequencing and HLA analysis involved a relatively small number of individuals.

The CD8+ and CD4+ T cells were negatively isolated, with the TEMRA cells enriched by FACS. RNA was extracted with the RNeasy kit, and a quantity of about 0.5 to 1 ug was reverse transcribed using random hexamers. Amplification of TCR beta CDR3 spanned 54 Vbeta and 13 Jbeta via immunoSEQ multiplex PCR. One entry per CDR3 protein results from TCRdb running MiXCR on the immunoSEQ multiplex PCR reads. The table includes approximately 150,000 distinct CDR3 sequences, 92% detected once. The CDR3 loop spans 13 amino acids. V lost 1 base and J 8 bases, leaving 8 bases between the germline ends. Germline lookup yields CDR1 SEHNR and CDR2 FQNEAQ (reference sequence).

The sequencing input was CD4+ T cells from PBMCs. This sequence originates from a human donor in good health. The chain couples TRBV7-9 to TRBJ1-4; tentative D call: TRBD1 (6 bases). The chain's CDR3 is CASSLGTEEKLFF. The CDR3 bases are TGTGCCAGCAGCTTAGGGACAGAAGAAAAACTGTTTTTT.